This T cell receptor (beta chain) was sequenced during a study of shared clonotypes between healthy human individuals. Regarding the study as a whole: The sampled material consisted only of blood, and tissue repertoires are likely to differ. Generation probabilities of non-shared clonotypes were lower (relative to those shared by all four donors).

On sorted subsets, replicate PCRs used about 180 ng DNA, or some 27,000 T cell genomes. Libraries were prepared by immunoSEQ multiplex PCR; TCRdb keeps only in-frame clonotypes and omits some of them. The sample yields about 2 million clones, over 85% seen once. Concerning this clone itself: The antigen is unknown.

Germline trimming cut 2 bases from V and 1 base from J; bases unmatched to any gene: 7. Germline lookup yields CDR1 ENHRY and CDR2 SYGVKD. This CDR3 has 16 residues. Terminally differentiated effector memory CD45RA+ cells were left out of the naive CD8 fraction, which was CD45RO-negative and positively selected for CCR7. The V call is TRBV10-3, the J call TRBJ1-1, with TRBD1 identical over 7 bases. The TCR was taken from a man between 18 and 35 years old in good health. The sample comprised naive CD8+ T cells sorted from blood. The CDR3 coding sequence is TGTGCCATCAGTGAGGAATTGGGACAGCAGAACACTGAAGCTTTCTTT. It specifies CAISEELGQQNTEAFF.